This TCR beta chain was found in a study of T cell responses to AZD1222 COVID-19 vaccine. Study results and limitations: Spike-specific TCR breadth and depth rose after two AZD1222 doses. Spike-spanning, vaccine-associated CD4 TCRs were dominant at 160-218 and 743-854.

Generated by immunoSEQ multiplex PCR, the TCRdb table keeps only in-frame clones and is missing some. Of about 140,000 clones listed, 80% to 95% were seen once; the top ten hold 3.5% to 4.5%. Germline V gene lookup returns CDR1 LGHDT and CDR2 YNNKEL (reference sequence). This CDR3 is built from 14 residues. V was clipped by 4 bases and J by 0 bases, with 8 bases between them. Comments on this clone: Its antigen is unidentified.

The input for sequencing was peripheral blood, taken 28 days after the second AZD1222 dose. V and J are TRBV3-1 (or the pseudogene TRBV3-2) and TRBJ2-3; tentative D call: TRBD1 (5 bases). The receptor was isolated from an adult who received the AZD1222 COVID-19 vaccine. The CDR3 sequence: CASSPRVSTDTQYF. CDR3 nucleotide sequence: TGTGCCAGCAGCCCCAGGGTTAGCACAGATACGCAGTATTTT.